This T cell receptor (beta chain) was documented in a study of beta chain features in type 1 diabetes. Every donor had blood drawn once into heparin, roughly 100 mL on average. This clone was detected only a few times. Its antigen is currently unknown. Losses at the gene ends were 0 bases for V and 4 bases for J; bases not matched to a gene: 11. In germline, CDR1 is SGHDN, CDR2 FVKESK. The CDR3 covers 17 residues. The study reverse transcribed the entire isolated RNA, so it sequenced expressed TCRB transcripts. The assay was immunoSEQ multiplex PCR, and TCRdb's table has in-frame clones only and misses some. The sample has roughly 610,000 clones; about 16% are singletons. General study findings and limits: There was a moderate but significant shortening of TCRB CDR3s in all four CD4+ subsets of Type 1 diabetes patients. Patients with type 1 diabetes showed fewer VDJ junction insertions and more deletions.

The gene calls are TRBV14 and TRBJ1-2; 7 bases match TRBD1. The specimen sequenced was naive CD4+ T cells from blood. The TCR sequence derives from a man between 18 and 29 years old in good health. The chain's CDR3 is CASSQETGGGTVYGYTF. The CDR3 DNA sequence: TGTGCCAGCAGCCAAGAGACCGGTGGCGGGACAGTCTATGGCTACACCTTC.